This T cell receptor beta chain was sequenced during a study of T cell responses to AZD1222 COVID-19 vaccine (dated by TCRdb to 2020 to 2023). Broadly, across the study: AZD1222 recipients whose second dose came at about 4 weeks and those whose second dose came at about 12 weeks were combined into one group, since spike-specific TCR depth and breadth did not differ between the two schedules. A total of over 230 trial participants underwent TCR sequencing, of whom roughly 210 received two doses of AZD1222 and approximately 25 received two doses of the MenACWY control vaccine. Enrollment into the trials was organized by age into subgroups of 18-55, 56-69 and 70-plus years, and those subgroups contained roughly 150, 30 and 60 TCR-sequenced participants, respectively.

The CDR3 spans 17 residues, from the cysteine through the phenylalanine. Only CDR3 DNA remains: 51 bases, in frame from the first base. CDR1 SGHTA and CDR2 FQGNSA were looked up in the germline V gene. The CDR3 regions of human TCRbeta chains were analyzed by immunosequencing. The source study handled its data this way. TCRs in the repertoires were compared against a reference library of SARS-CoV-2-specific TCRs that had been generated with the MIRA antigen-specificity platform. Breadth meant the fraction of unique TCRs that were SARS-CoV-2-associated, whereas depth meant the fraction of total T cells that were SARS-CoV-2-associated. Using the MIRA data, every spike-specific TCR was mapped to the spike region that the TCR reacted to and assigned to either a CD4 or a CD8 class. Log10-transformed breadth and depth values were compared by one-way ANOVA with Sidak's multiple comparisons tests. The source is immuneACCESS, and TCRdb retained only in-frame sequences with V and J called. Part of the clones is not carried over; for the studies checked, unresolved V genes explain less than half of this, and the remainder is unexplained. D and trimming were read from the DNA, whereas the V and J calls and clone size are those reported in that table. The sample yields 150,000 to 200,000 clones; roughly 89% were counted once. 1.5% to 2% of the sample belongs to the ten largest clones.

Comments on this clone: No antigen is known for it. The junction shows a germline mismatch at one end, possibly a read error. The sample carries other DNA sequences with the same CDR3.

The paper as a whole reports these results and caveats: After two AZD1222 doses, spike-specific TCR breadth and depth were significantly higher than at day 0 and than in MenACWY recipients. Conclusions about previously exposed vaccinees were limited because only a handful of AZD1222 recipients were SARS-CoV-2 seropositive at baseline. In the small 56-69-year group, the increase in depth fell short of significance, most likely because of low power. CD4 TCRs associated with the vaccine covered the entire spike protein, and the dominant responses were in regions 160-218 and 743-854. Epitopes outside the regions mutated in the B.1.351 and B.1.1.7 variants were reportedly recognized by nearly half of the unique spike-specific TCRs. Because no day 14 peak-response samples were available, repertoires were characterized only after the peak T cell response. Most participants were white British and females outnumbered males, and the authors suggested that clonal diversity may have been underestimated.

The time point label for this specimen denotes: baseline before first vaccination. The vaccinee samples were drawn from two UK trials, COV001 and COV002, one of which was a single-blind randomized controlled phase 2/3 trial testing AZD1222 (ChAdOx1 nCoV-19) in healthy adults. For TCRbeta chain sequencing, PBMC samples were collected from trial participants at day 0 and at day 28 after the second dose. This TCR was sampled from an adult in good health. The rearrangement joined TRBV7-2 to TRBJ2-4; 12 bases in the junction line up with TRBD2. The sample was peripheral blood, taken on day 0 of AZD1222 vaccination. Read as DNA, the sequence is TGCGCCAGCAGCTTAGGGCTAGCGGGGGGGGAGCAGGGCATTCAGTACTTC. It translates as CASSLGLAGGEQGIQYF. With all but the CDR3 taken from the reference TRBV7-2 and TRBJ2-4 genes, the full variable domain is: GAGVSQSPSNKVTEKGKDVELRCDPISGHTALYWYRQSLGQGLEFLIYFQGNSAPDKSGLPSDRFSAERTGGSVSTLTIQRTQQEDSAVYLCASSLGLAGGEQGIQYFGAGTRLSVL.